Included here is one T cell receptor beta chain sequence, with context. This sample was included in a study of blood T cell repertoires in COVID-19. The Seattle patients joined while their infection was active and were tracked longitudinally afterward. Assay: immunoSEQ multiplex PCR; the TCRdb copy retains only in-frame clones and omits some. The profile covers a few hundred thousand clones, with about 90% appearing a single time and around 0.93% taken by the ten largest. Sequenced: peripheral blood. The receptor's source is a middle-aged woman with COVID-19, enrolled during active disease.

Written as DNA, the CDR3 is TGTGCCAGCAGCGGCAAGGGGGCCCTATCCTACAATGAGCAGTTCTTC. This codes for CASSGKGALSYNEQFF. This sequence joins TRBV5-5 and TRBJ2-1; 7 bases fit TRBD1. The germline gives CDR1 SGHKS, CDR2 YYEKEE (reference sequence). CDR3 length equals 16 residues. Trimming took 4 bases from V and 1 from J; bases not matched to a gene: 8. The variable domain in full, with the rest retrieved from reference TRBV5-5 and TRBJ2-1, is DAGVTQSPTHLIKTRGQQVTLRCSPISGHKSVSWYQQVLGQGPQFIFQYYEKEERGRGNFPDRFSARQFPNYSSELNVNALLLGDSALYLCASSGKGALSYNEQFFGPGTRLTVL.